This TCR beta chain is from a study of persistence of HIV-infected CD4 T cells. This CDR3 spans 14 amino acids. Germline values: CDR1 SGHTA, CDR2 FQGNSA. V lost 0 bases to trimming and J lost 4 bases; unmatched junction nucleotides: 0. Regarding this clone: Its target is unknown.

The libraries were made with immunoSEQ version 4 in survey mode. Produced via immunoSEQ multiplex PCR; TCRdb's table is partial and in-frame only. The sample consists of 25,000 to 35,000 clones, around 73% of them appearing once. The stimulus was lysate of CMV-infected fibroblasts, approximately 9.6 ug/mL. Memory cells lacking CD40L and CD69 with high CD45RO were sorted. This TCR was recovered from an adult woman with HIV who was CMV-seropositive. The chain links TRBV7-2 to TRBJ2-1; 7 bases agree with TRBD2. Here the sequenced sample was CD4+ T cells sorted from PBMCs after roughly 18-hour stimulation, taken from a patient who received antiretroviral therapy. CDR3: CASSLAGGYNEQFF. The CDR3 DNA reads as TGTGCCAGCAGCTTAGCGGGGGGGTACAATGAGCAGTTCTTC.